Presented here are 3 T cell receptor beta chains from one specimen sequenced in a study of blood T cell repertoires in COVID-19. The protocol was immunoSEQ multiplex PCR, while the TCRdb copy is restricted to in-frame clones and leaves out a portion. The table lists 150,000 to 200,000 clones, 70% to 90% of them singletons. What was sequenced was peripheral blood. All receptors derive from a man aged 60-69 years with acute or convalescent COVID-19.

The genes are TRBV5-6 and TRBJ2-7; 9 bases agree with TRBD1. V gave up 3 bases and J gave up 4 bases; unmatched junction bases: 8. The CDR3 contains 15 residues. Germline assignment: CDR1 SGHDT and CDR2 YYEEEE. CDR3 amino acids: CASSSAGTGKYEQYF. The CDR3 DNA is TGTGCCAGCAGCTCGGCCGGGACAGGGAAGTACGAGCAGTACTTC. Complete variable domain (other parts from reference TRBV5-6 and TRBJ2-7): DAGVTQSPTHLIKTRGQQVTLRCSPKSGHDTVSWYQQALGQGPQFIFQYYEEEERQRGNFPDRFSGHQFPNYSSELNVNALLLGDSALYLCASSSAGTGKYEQYFGPGTRLTVT.

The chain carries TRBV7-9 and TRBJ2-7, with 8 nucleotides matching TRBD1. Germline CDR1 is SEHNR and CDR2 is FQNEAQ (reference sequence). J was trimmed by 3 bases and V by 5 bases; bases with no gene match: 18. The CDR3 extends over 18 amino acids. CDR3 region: CASSHYPPRQGSGYEQYF. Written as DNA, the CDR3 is TGTGCCAGCAGCCATTACCCCCCGAGACAGGGGAGCGGCTACGAGCAGTACTTC.

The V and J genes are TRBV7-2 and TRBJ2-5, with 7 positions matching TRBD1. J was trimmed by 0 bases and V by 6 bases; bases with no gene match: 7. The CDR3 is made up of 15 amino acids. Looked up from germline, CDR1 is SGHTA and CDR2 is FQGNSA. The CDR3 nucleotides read TGTGCCAGCAGTTTTAGGACAGGCTACCAAGAGACCCAGTACTTC. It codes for CASSFRTGYQETQYF.